This T cell receptor (beta chain) was recovered during a study of T cell repertoires in cytomegalovirus infection. About the study: Public TCR beta signature analysis indicated the presence of both CMV infection and matching HLA type.

MiXCR, run by TCRdb on the reads, gives a single entry per CDR3 protein. The repertoire holds a few hundred thousand distinct CDR3 sequences, 15% to 20% seen once, with approximately 51% in the top ten. At least ten counts were recorded for this clonotype. The antigen remains undetermined. Germline V lookup: CDR1 SGHVS, CDR2 FQNEAQ. This CDR3 region has 15 residues. Trimming cost V 5 bases and J 4 bases, with 17 bases left between them. General study findings and limits: Identification of carriers of CMV plus the relevant HLA was achieved through cumulative public TCR beta family frequency. The ex vivo response was dominated by HLA-C-restricted CMV-specific TCR beta clonotypes.

The chain recombines TRBV7-8 with TRBJ2-5; D gene unclear. Sequenced sample: CD8+ T cells from PBMCs. The sequence was obtained from a human donor in good health (CMV status not recorded). Some clones in this sample may be carry-over from other donors' samples. CDR3 nucleotide sequence: TGTGCCAGCAGCCCCCCTTTAGGTCCCGGAGAGACCCAGTACTTC. Translation gives CASSPPLGPGETQYF.